This TCR beta chain was sequenced for a study of T-cell reconstitution after alpha-beta-depleted transplantation in children. For TCRbeta, the library was prepared with unique molecular identifiers. TCRdb passed the PCR reads through MiXCR, listing each CDR3 protein once. Of about 210,000 distinct CDR3 sequences listed, approximately 17% were seen once; the top ten hold around 45%. In regard to this clonotype: Its matching antigen is unknown.

Whole-study findings and limits: It was surviving recipient T cells and thymic progenitors that gave some patients high TCRbeta diversity at day 60. Alpha-beta T cells present about two months after transplant were reported to originate from several hundred expanded graft clones. At the one-year point after transplant, T-cell counts and TCRbeta diversity were found to come mostly from T cells that had been newly produced.

The sequence was collected from a male patient aged 2-10 years who had a stem cell transplant for acute lymphoblastic leukemia, so the T cells may come from the graft donor. The sample was PBMCs, mostly from graft donor cells, taken 360 days after TCRalphabeta/CD19-depleted stem cell transplant.

Here the CDR3 DNA reads TGTGCCAGCTCACCCCGGGACAGGTCTTACGAGCAGTACTTC. Protein: CASSPRDRSYEQYF. The gene calls are TRBV18 and TRBJ2-7; 8 bases are a match to TRBD1. This CDR3 contains 14 residues. Germline values: CDR1 KGHSH, CDR2 LQKENI. Trimming took 3 bases from V and 4 from J; bases not matched to a gene: 5.